The 9 T cell receptor beta chains below all came from one sample that was sequenced in a study of CD8 T cells in Susac syndrome. An amount of RNA that ranged from roughly 0.5 to 1 ug was reverse transcribed with random hexamers. TCRdb re-analysed the immunoSEQ multiplex PCR reads in MiXCR, keeping a single row per CDR3 protein. The sample holds about 80,000 distinct CDR3 sequences, 91% seen once. Sequencing was done on a sample of CD8+ T cells from PBMCs. All receptors derive from a human donor with multiple sclerosis.

V usage is TRBV6-5 and J usage is TRBJ2-7, with 8 bases that match TRBD2. Germline CDR1 MNHEY, CDR2 SVGAGI. CDR3 size: 15 residues. The V and J ends lost 7 bases and 0 bases, in that order; junction bases with no gene match: 8. This CDR3 is CASTLGSGSSYEQYF. The CDR3 nucleotides read TGTGCCAGCACCCTTGGGAGCGGGAGCTCCTACGAGCAGTACTTC.

V gene TRBV27 combines with J gene TRBJ2-7; D ambiguous. Germline V lookup: CDR1 MNHEY, CDR2 SMNVEV (reference sequence). The CDR3 loop spans 13 amino acids. V was shortened by 4 bases and J by 5 bases, with 12 bases between the two germline ends. CDR3 in amino acids: CASSWSLVNEQYF. Here the CDR3 DNA reads TGTGCCAGCAGTTGGAGCCTAGTCAACGAGCAGTACTTC.

The rearrangement uses TRBV30 and TRBJ1-5, with a tentative D call TRBD1 (5 bases). Germline V gene data show CDR1 as GTSNPN and CDR2 as SVGIG (reference sequence). CDR3 length: 16 residues. V was pared by 2 bases and J by 0 bases, with 14 bases between. CDR3 nucleotide sequence: TGTGCCTGGAGTACGGGGGGGGGATATAGCAATCAGCCCCAGCATTTT. Translated: CAWSTGGGYSNQPQHF.

The genes are TRBV9 and TRBJ2-1; weak D call: TRBD2 (5 bases). The V and J ends lost 3 bases and 9 bases respectively, with 10 bases between them. CDR3 length equals 12 residues. From germline, CDR1 is SGDLS and CDR2 YYNGEE. CDR3 sequence (DNA): TGTGCCAGCAGCGGGACTCCTTCTGAGCAGTTCTTC. This translates into CASSGTPSEQFF.

The chain recombines TRBV24-1 with TRBJ1-5, with TRBD1 as a possible D gene (6 bases). V was cut by 5 bases and J by 6 bases, with 13 bases left in between. Looked up from germline, CDR1 is KGHDR and CDR2 is SFDVKD. The CDR3 contains 14 residues. The CDR3 region has the DNA TGTGCCACCAGTGGTAGGGGGTTGAGTCAGCCCCAGCATTTT. Translating it yields CATSGRGLSQPQHF.

The rearrangement uses TRBV18 and TRBJ1-5; the match to TRBD1 covers 7 bases. Germline V gene data show CDR1 as KGHSH and CDR2 as LQKENI. The CDR3 covers 16 residues. With 3 bases clipped from V and 4 bases from J, the junction kept 9 bases outside the gene matches. The CDR3 DNA reads as TGTGCCAGCTCACCTAAAGACAGGGATAAGAATCAGCCCCAGCATTTT. The encoded protein is CASSPKDRDKNQPQHF.

Here the CDR3 DNA reads TGCGCCAGCAGCTCCCGGGACAGGGCAGACGAGCAGTACTTC. This codes for CASSSRDRADEQYF. The genes are TRBV5-1 and TRBJ2-7; 9 nucleotides match TRBD1. The CDR3 has 14 amino acids. J lost 5 bases, V lost 3 bases, and 6 bases had no gene match. In germline, CDR1 is SGHRS, CDR2 YFSETQ.

This chain connects TRBV6-2 or TRBV6-3 to TRBJ2-5, with 9 bases aligning to TRBD1. The CDR3 sequence is 13 residues long. CDR1 and CDR2 from the germline V gene are MNHEY and SVGEGT. The V and J ends lost 6 bases and 3 bases, in that order; junction bases with no gene match: 2. The CDR3 here is CASRDRGKETQYF. The CDR3 DNA reads TGTGCCAGCAGGGACAGGGGAAAAGAGACCCAGTACTTC.

J is TRBJ2-7 and V is TRBV6-1, with 8 bases that match TRBD1. Germline V gene data show CDR1 as MNHNS and CDR2 as SASEGT. CDR3 length equals 16 residues. Unmatched junction bases numbered 8, after V lost 2 bases and J lost 2 bases. For the CDR3, the DNA is TGTGCCAGCAGTGAACCCCTGGGACAGGAAACCTACGAGCAGTACTTC. Protein: CASSEPLGQETYEQYF.